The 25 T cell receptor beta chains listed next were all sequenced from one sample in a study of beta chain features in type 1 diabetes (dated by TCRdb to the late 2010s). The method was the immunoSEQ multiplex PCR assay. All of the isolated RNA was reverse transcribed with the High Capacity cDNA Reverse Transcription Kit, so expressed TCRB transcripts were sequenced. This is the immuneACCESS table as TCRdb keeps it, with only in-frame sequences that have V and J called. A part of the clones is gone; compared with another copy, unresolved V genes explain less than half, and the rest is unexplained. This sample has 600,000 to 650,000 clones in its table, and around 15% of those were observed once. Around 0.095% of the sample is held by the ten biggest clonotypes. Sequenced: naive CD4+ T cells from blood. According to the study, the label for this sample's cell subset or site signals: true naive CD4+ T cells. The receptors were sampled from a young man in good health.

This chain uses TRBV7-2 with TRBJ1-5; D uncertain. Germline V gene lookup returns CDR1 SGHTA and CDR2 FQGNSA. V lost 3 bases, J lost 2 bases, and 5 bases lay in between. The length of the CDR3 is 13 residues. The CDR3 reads CASSFSRNQPQHF. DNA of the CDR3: TGTGCCAGCAGCTTCAGTCGCAATCAGCCCCAGCATTTT.

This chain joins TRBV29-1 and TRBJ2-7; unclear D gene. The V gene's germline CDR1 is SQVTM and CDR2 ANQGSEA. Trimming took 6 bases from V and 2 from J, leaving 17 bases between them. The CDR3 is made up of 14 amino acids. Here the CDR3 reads CSVALDFNPYEQYF. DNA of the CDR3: TGCAGCGTCGCCCTAGACTTCAACCCCTACGAGCAGTACTTC.

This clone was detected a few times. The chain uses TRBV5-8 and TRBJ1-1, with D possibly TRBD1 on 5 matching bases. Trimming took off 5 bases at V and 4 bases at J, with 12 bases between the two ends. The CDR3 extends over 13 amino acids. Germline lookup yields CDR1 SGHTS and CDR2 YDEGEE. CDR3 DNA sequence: TGTGCCAGCAGTTATGGACACATCACTGAAGCTTTCTTT. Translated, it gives CASSYGHITEAFF.

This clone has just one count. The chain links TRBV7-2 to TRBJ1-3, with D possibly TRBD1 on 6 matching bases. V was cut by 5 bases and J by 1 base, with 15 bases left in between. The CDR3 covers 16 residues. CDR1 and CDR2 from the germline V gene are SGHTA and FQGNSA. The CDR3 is CASSTSGGASGNTIYF. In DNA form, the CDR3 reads TGTGCCAGCAGCACGAGCGGGGGCGCGTCTGGAAACACCATATATTTT.

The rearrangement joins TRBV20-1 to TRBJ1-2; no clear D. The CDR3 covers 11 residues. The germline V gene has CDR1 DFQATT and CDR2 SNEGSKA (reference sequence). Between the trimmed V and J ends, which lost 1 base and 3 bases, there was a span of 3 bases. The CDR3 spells CSARVDYGYTF. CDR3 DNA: TGCAGTGCTAGAGTAGACTATGGCTACACCTTC.

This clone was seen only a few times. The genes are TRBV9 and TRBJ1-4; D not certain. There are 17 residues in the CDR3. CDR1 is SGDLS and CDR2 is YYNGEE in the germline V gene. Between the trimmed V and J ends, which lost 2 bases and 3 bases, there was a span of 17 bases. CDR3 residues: CASSVDGLVSANEKLFF. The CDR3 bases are TGTGCCAGCAGCGTTGACGGACTAGTATCGGCTAATGAAAAACTGTTTTTT.

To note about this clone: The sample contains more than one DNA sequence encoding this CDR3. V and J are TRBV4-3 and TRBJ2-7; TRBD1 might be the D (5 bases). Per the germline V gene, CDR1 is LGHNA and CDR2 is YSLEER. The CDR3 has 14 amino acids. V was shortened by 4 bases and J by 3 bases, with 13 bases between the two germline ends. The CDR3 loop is CASSPRAGNYEQYF. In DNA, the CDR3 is TGCGCCAGCAGCCCAAGGGCAGGGAACTACGAGCAGTACTTC.

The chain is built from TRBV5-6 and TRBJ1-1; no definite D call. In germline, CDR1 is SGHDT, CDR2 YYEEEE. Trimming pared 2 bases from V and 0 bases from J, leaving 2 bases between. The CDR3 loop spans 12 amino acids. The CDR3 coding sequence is TGTGCCAGCAGCTTTGTGAACACTGAAGCTTTCTTT. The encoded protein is CASSFVNTEAFF.

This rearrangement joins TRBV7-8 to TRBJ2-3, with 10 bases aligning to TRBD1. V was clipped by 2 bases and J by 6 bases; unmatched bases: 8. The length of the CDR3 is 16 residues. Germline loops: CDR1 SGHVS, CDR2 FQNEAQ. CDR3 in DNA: TGTGCCAGCAGCTTAAGAAGGACAGGGGGTTGGGATACGCAGTATTTT. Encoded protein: CASSLRRTGGWDTQYF.

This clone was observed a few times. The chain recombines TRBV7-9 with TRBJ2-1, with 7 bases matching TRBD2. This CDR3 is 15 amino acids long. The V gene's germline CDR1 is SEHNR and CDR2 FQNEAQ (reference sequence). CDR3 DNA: TGTGTTTGCTCCGCGGGGAGGGTAGGCCACAATGAGCAGTTCTTC. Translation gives CVCSAGRVGHNEQFF. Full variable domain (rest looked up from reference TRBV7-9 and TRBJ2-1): DTGVSQNPRHKITKRGQNVTFRCDPISEHNRLYWYRQTLGQGPEFLTYFQNEAQLEKSRLLSDRFSAERPKGSFSTLEIQRTEQGDSAMYLCVCSAGRVGHNEQFFGPGTRLTVL.

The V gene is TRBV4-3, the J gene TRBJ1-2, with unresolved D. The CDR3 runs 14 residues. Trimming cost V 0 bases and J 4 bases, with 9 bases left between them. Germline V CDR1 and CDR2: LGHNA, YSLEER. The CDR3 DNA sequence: TGCGCCAGCAGCCAAGAAGTGTCGGCCTATGGCTACACCTTC. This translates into CASSQEVSAYGYTF.

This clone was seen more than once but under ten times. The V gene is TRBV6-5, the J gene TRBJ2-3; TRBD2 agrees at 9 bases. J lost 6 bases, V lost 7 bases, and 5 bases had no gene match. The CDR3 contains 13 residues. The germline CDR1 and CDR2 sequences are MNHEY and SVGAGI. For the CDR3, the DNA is TGTGCCAGCAAGGCTAGCGGGACGGATACGCAGTATTTT. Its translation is CASKASGTDTQYF.

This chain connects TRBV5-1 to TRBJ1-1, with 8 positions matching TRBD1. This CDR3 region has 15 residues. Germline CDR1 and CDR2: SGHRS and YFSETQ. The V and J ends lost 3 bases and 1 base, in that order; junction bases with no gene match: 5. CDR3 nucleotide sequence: TGCGCCAGCAGCTCGACAGGGGCTCCGAACACTGAAGCTTTCTTT. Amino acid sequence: CASSSTGAPNTEAFF.

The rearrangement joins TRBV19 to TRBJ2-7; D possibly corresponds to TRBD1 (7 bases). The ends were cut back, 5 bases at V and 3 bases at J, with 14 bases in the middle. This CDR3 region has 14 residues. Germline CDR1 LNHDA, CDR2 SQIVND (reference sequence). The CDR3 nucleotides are TGTGCCAGTAGTCCACGACAGGGACTCTACGAGCAGTACTTC. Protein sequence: CASSPRQGLYEQYF.

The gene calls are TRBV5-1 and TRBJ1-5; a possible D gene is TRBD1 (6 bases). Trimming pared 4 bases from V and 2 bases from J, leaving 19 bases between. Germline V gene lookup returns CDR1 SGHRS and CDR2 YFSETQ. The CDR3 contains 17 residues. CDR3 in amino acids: CASSPTETGMGNQPQHF. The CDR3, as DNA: TGCGCCAGCAGCCCCACCGAAACAGGGATGGGCAATCAGCCCCAGCATTTT. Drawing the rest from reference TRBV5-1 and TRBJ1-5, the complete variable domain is KAGVTQTPRYLIKTRGQQVTLSCSPISGHRSVSWYQQTPGQGLQFLFEYFSETQRNKGNFPGRFSGRQFSNSRSEMNVSTLELGDSALYLCASSPTETGMGNQPQHFGDGTRLSIL.

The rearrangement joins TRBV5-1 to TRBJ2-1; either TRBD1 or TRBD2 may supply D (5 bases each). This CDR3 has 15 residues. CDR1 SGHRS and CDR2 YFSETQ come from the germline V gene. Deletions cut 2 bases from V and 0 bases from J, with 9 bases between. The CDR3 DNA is TGCGCCAGCAGCTTCGAGGGGAGCTCCTACAATGAGCAGTTCTTC. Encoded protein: CASSFEGSSYNEQFF.

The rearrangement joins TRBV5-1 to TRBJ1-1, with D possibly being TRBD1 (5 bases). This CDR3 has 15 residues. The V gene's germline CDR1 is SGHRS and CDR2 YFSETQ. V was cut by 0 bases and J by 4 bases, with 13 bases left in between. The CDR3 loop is CASSLVQSGGTEAFF. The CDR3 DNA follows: TGCGCCAGCAGCTTGGTTCAGTCCGGGGGCACTGAAGCTTTCTTT.

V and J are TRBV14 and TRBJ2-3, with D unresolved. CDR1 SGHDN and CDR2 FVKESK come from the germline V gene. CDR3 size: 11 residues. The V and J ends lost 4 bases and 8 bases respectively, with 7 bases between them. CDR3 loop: CASSRSSTQYF. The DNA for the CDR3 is TGTGCCAGCAGCCGGAGTTCTACGCAGTATTTT.

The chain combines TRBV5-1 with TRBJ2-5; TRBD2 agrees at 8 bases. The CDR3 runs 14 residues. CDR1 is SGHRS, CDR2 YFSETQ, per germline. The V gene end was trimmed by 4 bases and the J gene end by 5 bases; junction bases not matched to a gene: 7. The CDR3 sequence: CASSAGLVKETQYF. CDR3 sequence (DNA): TGCGCCAGCAGCGCGGGACTAGTGAAGGAGACCCAGTACTTC.

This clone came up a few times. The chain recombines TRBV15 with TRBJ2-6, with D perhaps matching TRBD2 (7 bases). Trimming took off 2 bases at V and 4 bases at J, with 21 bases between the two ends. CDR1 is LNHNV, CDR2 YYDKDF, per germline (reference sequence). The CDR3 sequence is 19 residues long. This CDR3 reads CATSRTPGGQKLGANVLTF. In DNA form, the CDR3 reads TGTGCCACCAGCAGAACCCCGGGGGGCCAAAAGCTGGGGGCCAACGTCCTGACTTTC.

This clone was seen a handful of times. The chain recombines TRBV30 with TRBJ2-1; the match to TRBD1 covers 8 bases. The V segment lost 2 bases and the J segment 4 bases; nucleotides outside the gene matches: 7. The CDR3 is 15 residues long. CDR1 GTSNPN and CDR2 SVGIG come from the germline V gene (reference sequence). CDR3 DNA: TGTGCCTGGAGTTCAGGGGGCATTGGGTACAATGAGCAGTTCTTC. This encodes CAWSSGGIGYNEQFF.

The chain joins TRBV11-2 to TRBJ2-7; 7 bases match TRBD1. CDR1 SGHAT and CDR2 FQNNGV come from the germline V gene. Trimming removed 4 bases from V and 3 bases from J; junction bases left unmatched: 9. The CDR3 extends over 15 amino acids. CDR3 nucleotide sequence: TGTGCCAGCAGCTCCATACCGGGACAGAGCTACGAGCAGTACTTC. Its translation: CASSSIPGQSYEQYF.

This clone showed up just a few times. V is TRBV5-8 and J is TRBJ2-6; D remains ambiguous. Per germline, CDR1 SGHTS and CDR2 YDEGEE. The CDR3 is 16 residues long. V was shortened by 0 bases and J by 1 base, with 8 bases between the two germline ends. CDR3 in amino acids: CASSLDLSSGANVLTF. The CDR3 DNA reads TGTGCCAGCAGCTTGGATCTCTCTTCTGGGGCCAACGTCCTGACTTTC.

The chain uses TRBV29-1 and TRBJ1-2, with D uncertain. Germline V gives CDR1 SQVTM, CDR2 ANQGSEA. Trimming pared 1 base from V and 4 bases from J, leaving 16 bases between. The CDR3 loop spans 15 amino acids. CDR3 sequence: CSVEGLWQDGYGYTF. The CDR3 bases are TGCAGCGTTGAAGGATTGTGGCAGGATGGCTATGGCTACACCTTC.

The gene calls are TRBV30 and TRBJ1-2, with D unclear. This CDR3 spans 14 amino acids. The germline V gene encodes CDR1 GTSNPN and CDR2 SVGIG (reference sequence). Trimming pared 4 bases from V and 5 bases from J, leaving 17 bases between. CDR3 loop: CAWNAERNGYGYTF. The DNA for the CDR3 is TGTGCCTGGAACGCGGAAAGGAACGGGTATGGCTACACCTTC.